The clone carrying this T cell receptor beta chain was counted a few times. Clones were sequenced by immunoSEQ multiplex PCR, and TCRdb holds only the in-frame ones, with some missing. The sample contains about 180,000 clones, approximately 90% of which appear only once. This sample is drawn from a study of T cell responses to AZD1222 COVID-19 vaccine. Trimming took off 7 bases at V and 5 bases at J, with 18 bases between the two ends. Germline CDR1 is SQVTM and CDR2 is ANQGSEA. The CDR3 is 13 amino acids. The receptor comes from an adult who received the MenACWY meningococcal vaccine as a control. The genes are TRBV29-1 and TRBJ2-7; the D is unclear. The specimen comprised peripheral blood, sampled 28 days after the second dose of the MenACWY control vaccine. The CDR3 is CSATHALGNEQYF. In DNA form, the CDR3 reads TGCAGCGCAACACACGCCCTTGGGAACGAGCAGTACTTC.